A single sample is the source of the 18 T cell receptor beta chains below, sequenced in a study of early stage breast cancer tumors. Profiling relied on immunoSEQ multiplex PCR, and the TCRdb table lists in-frame clones only, not all of them. This table holds more than 20,000 clones, roughly three quarters found once. Sequencing input: blood. The receptors derive from a person in their sixties with breast cancer.

The chain recombines TRBV5-1 with TRBJ2-3, with unresolved D. V was clipped by 3 bases and J by 2 bases, with 4 bases between them. Germline CDR1 SGHRS, CDR2 YFSETQ. The CDR3 runs to 12 residues. The CDR3 sequence is CASSSDTDTQYF. The CDR3 region has the DNA TGCGCCAGCAGCTCGGACACAGATACGCAGTATTTT.

This clone turned up a few times. The genes are TRBV4-2 and TRBJ1-6; 9 bases map to TRBD1. CDR3 length: 16 residues. Germline V gives CDR1 LGHNA, CDR2 YNFKEQ. The V and J ends lost 2 bases and 5 bases, in that order; junction bases with no gene match: 4. In DNA form, the CDR3 reads TGTGCCAGCAGCCAAAGGACAGGGGCTGATAATTCACCCCTCCACTTT. Its protein is CASSQRTGADNSPLHF.

The genes are TRBV27 and TRBJ1-2; 7 bases agree with TRBD1. V was clipped by 4 bases and J by 3 bases; unmatched bases: 8. Germline CDR1 MNHEY, CDR2 SMNVEV (reference sequence). The CDR3 sequence is 15 residues long. The CDR3 sequence: CASSSDYRGYYGYTF. The CDR3 coding sequence is TGTGCCAGCAGTTCCGATTACAGGGGTTACTATGGCTACACCTTC.

Notes on this clone: The junction departs from the called germline gene at one end, perhaps through a read error. This rearrangement joins TRBV10-3 to TRBJ2-5; the D gene is possibly TRBD1 (8 bases). CDR3 length: 16 residues. The V gene's germline CDR1 is ENHRY and CDR2 SYGVKD. CDR3 amino acids: CATSDPQGASGETQYF. The CDR3 DNA sequence: TGTGCCACCAGTGATCCGCAGGGGGCTAGCGGAGAGACCCAGTACTTC.

The genes are TRBV6-1 and TRBJ2-7; 7 nucleotides align to TRBD2. Trimming took 0 bases from V and 0 from J; bases not matched to a gene: 5. Germline-derived CDR1 and CDR2 are MNHNS and SASEGT. The CDR3 spans 16 residues. The CDR3 DNA reads TGTGCCAGCAGTGAAGCCGGGACTATTAGCTCCTACGAGCAGTACTTC. Its protein product is CASSEAGTISSYEQYF.

The rearrangement links TRBV23-1 to TRBJ1-5; D remains ambiguous. TRBV23-1 is classed as an ORF, of uncertain function. CDR3 size: 12 residues. V lost 4 bases, J lost 8 bases, and 9 bases lay in between. CDR3 DNA sequence: TGCGCCAGCAGTCCCGGGAGTGAGCCCCAGCATTTT. Translation: CASSPGSEPQHF.

This chain joins TRBV7-6 and TRBJ2-7; TRBD2 aligns across 8 bases. Germline V gene lookup returns CDR1 SGHVS and CDR2 FNYEAQ. The CDR3 loop spans 15 amino acids. The V gene end was trimmed by 4 bases and the J gene end by 5 bases; junction bases not matched to a gene: 10. The CDR3 sequence: CASSSAGEAIDEQYF. The CDR3 region has the DNA TGTGCCAGCAGCTCAGCGGGAGAGGCAATAGACGAGCAGTACTTC.

This chain uses TRBV2 with TRBJ2-2; D perhaps matches TRBD1 (5 bases). The length of the CDR3 is 15 residues. Trimming cost V 2 bases and J 7 bases, with 14 bases left between them. CDR1 is SNHLY, CDR2 FYNNEI, per germline. CDR3 DNA sequence: TGTGCCAGCAGTGAATTTGGGGCAGGACACGGGGAGCTGTTTTTT. Its translation: CASSEFGAGHGELFF.

This chain uses TRBV10-3 with TRBJ1-2; D is possibly TRBD1 (6 bases). CDR1 ENHRY and CDR2 SYGVKD come from the germline V gene. The ends were cut back, 6 bases at V and 6 bases at J, with 11 bases in the middle. The length of the CDR3 is 12 residues. This CDR3 reads CAIRGASDGYTF. The CDR3 bases are TGTGCCATCAGGGGGGCGAGCGATGGCTACACCTTC.

The gene calls are TRBV7-2 and TRBJ2-7; the D gene is possibly TRBD1 (8 bases). Deletions cut 5 bases from V and 3 bases from J, with 14 bases between. This CDR3 region has 14 residues. CDR1 and CDR2 from the germline V gene are SGHTA and FQGNSA. CDR3 amino acids: CASSPDREGYEQYF. The CDR3 DNA follows: TGTGCCAGCAGCCCGGACAGGGAGGGCTACGAGCAGTACTTC.

This chain joins TRBV7-8 and TRBJ1-1; no clear D. V gave up 2 bases and J gave up 4 bases, with 5 bases separating them. Germline V gives CDR1 SGHVS, CDR2 FQNEAQ. This CDR3 has 12 amino acids. The CDR3 region is CASSLSVTEAFF. The CDR3 DNA reads TGTGCCAGCAGCTTATCGGTCACTGAAGCTTTCTTT.

The chain carries TRBV18 and TRBJ2-5; a possible D gene is TRBD1 (6 bases). There are 14 residues in the CDR3. Germline CDR1 KGHSH, CDR2 LQKENI. V was shortened by 2 bases and J by 0 bases, with 7 bases between the two germline ends. CDR3 nucleotides: TGTGCCAGCTCACCAGGACAGAACCAAGAGACCCAGTACTTC. Encoded protein: CASSPGQNQETQYF.

The rearrangement joins TRBV2 to TRBJ2-3; TRBD2 aligns across 10 bases. The CDR3 is made up of 15 amino acids. After removal of 8 bases from V and 0 bases from J, the junction contained 5 bases not matched to a gene. Germline lookup yields CDR1 SNHLY and CDR2 FYNNEI. The CDR3 protein is CASSRTSGSTDTQYF. For the CDR3, the DNA is TGTGCCAGCTCCCGGACTAGCGGTAGCACAGATACGCAGTATTTT.

This chain links TRBV30 with TRBJ1-5; tentatively, D is TRBD1 (5 bases). The V end was cut by 3 bases, the J end by 10 bases, with 22 bases between. The CDR3 runs 15 residues. From germline, CDR1 is GTSNPN and CDR2 SVGIG (reference sequence). CDR3 protein: CAWSRTGVRLGPQHF. The CDR3 nucleotides read TGTGCCTGGAGCAGAACGGGGGTGAGGTTGGGACCCCAGCATTTT.

The chain joins TRBV7-6 to TRBJ2-5, with a tentative D call TRBD1 (5 bases). Trimming removed 6 bases at V and 5 bases at J, with 19 bases between. The germline V gene encodes CDR1 SGHVS and CDR2 FNYEAQ. This CDR3 comprises 15 residues. The CDR3 reads CASRPGAEFFETQYF. The CDR3 bases are TGTGCCAGCAGACCTGGGGCGGAGTTCTTCGAGACCCAGTACTTC.

This clone is deemed hyperexpanded. This chain uses TRBV6-5 with TRBJ1-1, with D hard to call. The CDR3 is 15 amino acids. Germline V gene lookup returns CDR1 MNHEY and CDR2 SVGAGI. The germline V and J ends were trimmed by 2 bases and 0 bases, with 10 bases remaining between them. CDR3 region: CASSYAPFMNTEAFF. DNA for the CDR3: TGTGCCAGCAGTTACGCTCCCTTCATGAACACTGAAGCTTTCTTT.

The chain is built from TRBV6-5 and TRBJ2-7, with 11 bases matching TRBD1. This CDR3 is 14 amino acids long. Germline CDR1 and CDR2: MNHEY and SVGAGI. V shed 7 bases, J shed 6 bases, and the junction held 8 bases outside the gene matches. This chain's CDR3 is CASTLGTGGSEQYF. Here the CDR3 DNA reads TGTGCCAGCACCCTAGGGACAGGGGGTAGCGAGCAGTACTTC.

V and J are TRBV7-6 and TRBJ2-1; the match to TRBD1 covers 8 bases. CDR1 is SGHVS and CDR2 is FNYEAQ in the germline V gene. J lost 4 bases, V lost 2 bases, and 4 bases had no gene match. The CDR3 loop spans 15 amino acids. The CDR3 nucleotides read TGTGCCAGCAGCTTAACAGGGGGGTCATACAATGAGCAGTTCTTC. It encodes CASSLTGGSYNEQFF.